These 31 T cell receptor beta chains were all obtained from the same sample, sequenced in a study of multiple sclerosis patients with progressive multifocal leukoencephalopathy. Time point reported: 6 months of natalizumab therapy. Some clones are missing from TCRdb's copy, which holds only in-frame ones; the method was immunoSEQ multiplex PCR. The sample includes about 30,000 clones, under 90% seen only once; the top ten take over 1.2%. Sequences were derived from PBMCs, sampled from a patient treated with natalizumab. These receptors all stem from a human donor with multiple sclerosis.

This clone was seen a single time. This chain joins TRBV9 and TRBJ1-2; D ambiguous. Between the trimmed V and J ends, which lost 0 bases and 2 bases, there was a span of 5 bases. The CDR3 is 13 amino acids. Germline CDR1 is SGDLS and CDR2 is YYNGEE. CDR3 protein: CASSVDRNYGYTF. The CDR3 bases are TGTGCCAGCAGCGTAGACCGCAACTATGGCTACACCTTC.

This chain links TRBV7-9 with TRBJ2-7; 7 nucleotides agree with TRBD2. The CDR3 totals 16 residues. The germline V gene has CDR1 SEHNR and CDR2 FQNEAQ (reference sequence). The ends lost 5 bases at V and 2 bases at J; junction bases unmatched: 12. The CDR3 here is CASSGNPRGEPYEQYF. In nucleotides, the CDR3 is TGTGCCAGCAGCGGGAACCCACGGGGGGAGCCCTACGAGCAGTACTTC.

This chain uses TRBV18 with TRBJ2-5; no clear D. The J call may be mistaken, given a closer DNA end match to TRBJ2-7. Per the germline V gene, CDR1 is KGHSH and CDR2 is LQKENI. The CDR3 contains 13 residues. The CDR3 sequence: CASSPRSSYEQYF. The CDR3 DNA reads TGTGCCAGCTCACCACGTTCCAGCTACGAGCAGTACTTC.

The table lists this clone with a count of one. V is TRBV7-2 and J is TRBJ1-5; perhaps TRBD1 as D (6 bases). Germline CDR1 SGHTA, CDR2 FQGNSA. Trimming cost V 2 bases and J 0 bases, with 8 bases left between them. This CDR3 is 15 amino acids long. CDR3 loop: CASSLLDSSNQPQHF. The CDR3 DNA is TGTGCCAGCAGCTTACTGGACAGTAGCAATCAGCCCCAGCATTTT.

V and J are TRBV25-1 and TRBJ2-1; TRBD2 matches 10 bases. Germline CDR1 MGHDK, CDR2 SYGVNS. This CDR3 spans 15 amino acids. V dropped 4 bases and J dropped 6; count of bases not matched to a gene: 6. This CDR3 is CASSALAGARNEQFF. CDR3 nucleotides: TGTGCCAGCAGTGCTCTAGCGGGAGCACGCAATGAGCAGTTCTTC. The variable domain in full, with the rest retrieved from reference TRBV25-1 and TRBJ2-1, is EADIYQTPRYLVIGTGKKITLECSQTMGHDKMYWYQQDPGMELHLIHYSYGVNSTEKGDLSSESTVSRIRTEHFPLTLESARPSHTSQYLCASSALAGARNEQFFGPGTRLTVL.

The chain combines TRBV19 with TRBJ2-1, with TRBD2 matching 7 bases. V was pared by 7 bases and J by 1 base, with 7 bases of the junction left unmatched. The CDR3 is 15 residues long. Germline V CDR1 and CDR2: LNHDA, SQIVND (reference sequence). CDR3 sequence reads: CASTPGGSSYNEQFF. CDR3 nucleotide sequence: TGTGCCAGTACCCCCGGCGGGAGTTCCTACAATGAGCAGTTCTTC.

This chain joins TRBV10-3 and TRBJ1-1, with 7 bases aligning to TRBD1. The V gene's germline CDR1 is ENHRY and CDR2 SYGVKD. Trimming cost V 11 bases and J 8 bases; bases outside gene matches: 11. The CDR3 is 12 residues long. The DNA of the CDR3 is TGTGCCTCCGAGGTGCCAGGGGGAGAAGCTTTCTTT. Its protein product is CASEVPGGEAFF.

The chain links TRBV5-1 to TRBJ2-3; D ambiguous. The CDR3 spans 14 residues. Germline lookup yields CDR1 SGHRS and CDR2 YFSETQ. Trimming shortened V by 0 bases and J by 5 bases, and 10 bases separated the two germline ends. CDR3 bases: TGCGCCAGCAGCTTGGTGGTAGATCGAGATACGCAGTATTTT. Translating it yields CASSLVVDRDTQYF.

The chain couples TRBV20-1 to TRBJ1-2; 9 nucleotides line up with TRBD1. The length of the CDR3 is 10 residues. The ends lost 7 bases at V and 6 bases at J; junction bases unmatched: 0. The germline CDR1 and CDR2 sequences are DFQATT and SNEGSKA (reference sequence). DNA of the CDR3: TGCAGTGGGACAGGGGATGGCTACACCTTC. This translates into CSGTGDGYTF.

The V and J genes are TRBV6-1 and TRBJ2-7; 9 bases line up with TRBD1. CDR3 length: 16 residues. V lost 0 bases and J lost 6; bases outside the gene matches: 9. The germline V gene has CDR1 MNHNS and CDR2 SASEGT. In nucleotides, the CDR3 is TGTGCCAGCAGTGAAGCTGCAGGCACAGGGGGCGGCGAGCAGTACTTC. Its protein is CASSEAAGTGGGEQYF.

V usage is TRBV9 and J usage is TRBJ2-5, with 11 bases that match TRBD2. The CDR3 spans 16 residues. Trimming took 4 bases from V and 4 from J; bases not matched to a gene: 9. Germline V CDR1 and CDR2: SGDLS, YYNGEE. CDR3 in amino acids: CASSLLAGGGGETQYF. The CDR3 nucleotides read TGTGCCAGCAGCTTGCTAGCGGGAGGAGGCGGAGAGACCCAGTACTTC.

The chain links TRBV18 to TRBJ1-2, with D hard to call. The V and J ends lost 3 bases and 7 bases respectively, with 15 bases between them. There are 14 residues in the CDR3. CDR1 and CDR2 (germline): KGHSH, LQKENI. CDR3 bases: TGTGCCAGCTCACCGTTGGACCTCGAGGTTGGCTACACCTTC. It encodes CASSPLDLEVGYTF. Based on the CDR3 plus reference TRBV18 and TRBJ1-2, the full variable domain is NAGVMQNPRHLVRRRGQEARLRCSPMKGHSHVYWYRQLPEEGLKFMVYLQKENIIDESGMPKERFSAEFPKEGPSILRIQQVVRGDSAAYFCASSPLDLEVGYTFGSGTRLTVV.

The chain has TRBV15 and TRBJ1-2; possibly TRBD1 for D (6 bases). The CDR3 length is 14 residues. The germline V and J ends were trimmed by 3 bases and 2 bases, with 10 bases remaining between them. CDR1 and CDR2 from the germline V gene are LNHNV and YYDKDF (reference sequence). The CDR3 DNA reads TGTGCCACCAGCAGGGGAACAGGGAACTATGGCTACACCTTC. It yields the protein CATSRGTGNYGYTF.

V and J are TRBV11-3 and TRBJ2-1; D perhaps matches TRBD2 (7 bases). CDR1 and CDR2 (germline): SGHNT, YENEEA. The length of the CDR3 is 14 residues. V lost 9 bases and J lost 9, with 21 bases in between. CDR3 sequence: CASSMGGRGGEQFF. The CDR3 nucleotides read TGTGCCAGTTCAATGGGCGGGAGAGGGGGTGAGCAGTTCTTC.

This chain joins TRBV4-1 and TRBJ2-1; 9 positions agree with TRBD2. CDR1 is MGHRA, CDR2 YSYEKL, per germline. After removal of 8 bases from V and 6 bases from J, the junction contained 11 bases not matched to a gene. The CDR3 consists of 15 residues. The CDR3 reads CASPPRAGGSNEQFF. In nucleotides, the CDR3 is TGCGCCAGCCCCCCTCGGGCGGGAGGGTCCAATGAGCAGTTCTTC.

This chain uses TRBV15 with TRBJ2-4; 12 positions agree with TRBD2. The V segment lost 3 bases and the J segment 6 bases; nucleotides outside the gene matches: 12. CDR1 is LNHNV, CDR2 YYDKDF, per germline (reference sequence). CDR3 length: 18 residues. CDR3 amino acids: CATSRDSPGLAGINIQYF. The CDR3 DNA sequence: TGTGCCACCAGCAGGGATTCTCCCGGACTAGCGGGAATAAACATTCAGTACTTC.

The chain has TRBV5-5 and TRBJ1-2; tentative D call: TRBD1 (5 bases). CDR1 and CDR2 (germline): SGHKS, YYEKEE (reference sequence). The V end was cut by 4 bases, the J end by 0 bases, with 13 bases between. The CDR3 totals 15 residues. CDR3 residues: CASSPGTRANYGYTF. CDR3 DNA sequence: TGTGCCAGCAGCCCCGGGACCAGGGCTAACTATGGCTACACCTTC.

This chain joins TRBV19 and TRBJ1-1; unclear D gene. In germline, CDR1 is LNHDA, CDR2 SQIVND (reference sequence). This CDR3 contains 15 residues. Trimming pared 0 bases from V and 0 bases from J, leaving 8 bases between. This chain's CDR3 is CASSIEDGMNTEAFF. DNA of the CDR3: TGTGCCAGTAGTATAGAGGACGGGATGAACACTGAAGCTTTCTTT.

The chain combines TRBV2 with TRBJ2-3, with D possibly being TRBD2 (7 bases). The CDR3 is 15 amino acids. Deletions cut 8 bases from V and 3 bases from J, with 18 bases between. Germline assignment: CDR1 SNHLY and CDR2 FYNNEI. CDR3 sequence: CASGVGGGQTDTQYF. The CDR3 coding sequence is TGTGCCAGCGGAGTGGGAGGGGGGCAAACAGATACGCAGTATTTT.

The sample holds a few counts of this clone. This chain links TRBV11-3 with TRBJ2-2; 10 nucleotides agree with TRBD2. After removal of 1 base from V and 5 bases from J, the junction contained 10 bases not matched to a gene. CDR3 length: 18 amino acids. Germline V gene sequence: CDR1 SGHNT, CDR2 YENEEA. CDR3 in amino acids: CASSLGGLSGRRTGELFF. DNA of the CDR3: TGTGCCAGCAGCTTAGGGGGCCTTAGCGGGAGGCGAACCGGGGAGCTGTTTTTT.

This clone has a handful of counts. The chain recombines TRBV10-3 with TRBJ2-1; D unclear. V was trimmed by 6 bases and J by 4 bases, leaving 10 bases between them. In germline, CDR1 is ENHRY, CDR2 SYGVKD. This CDR3 region has 13 residues. The CDR3 DNA reads TGTGCCATCAGCGGTGAGGCATACAATGAGCAGTTCTTC. As protein: CAISGEAYNEQFF.

The chain uses TRBV7-9 and TRBJ2-1; tentatively, D is TRBD1 (5 bases). CDR3 size: 16 residues. V was clipped by 7 bases and J by 9 bases, with 25 bases between them. CDR1 is SEHNR, CDR2 FQNEAQ, per germline (reference sequence). CDR3 in amino acids: CASTSVQRGLRSEQFF. CDR3 coding DNA: TGTGCCAGCACGTCCGTCCAAAGGGGTCTTAGGAGTGAGCAGTTCTTC. Full variable domain (rest looked up from reference TRBV7-9 and TRBJ2-1): DTGVSQNPRHKITKRGQNVTFRCDPISEHNRLYWYRQTLGQGPEFLTYFQNEAQLEKSRLLSDRFSAERPKGSFSTLEIQRTEQGDSAMYLCASTSVQRGLRSEQFFGPGTRLTVL.

This chain connects TRBV5-4 to TRBJ2-1; D possibly uses TRBD1 or TRBD2 (5 bases each). Between the trimmed V and J ends, which lost 3 bases and 10 bases, there was a span of 14 bases. The V gene's germline CDR1 is SGHNT and CDR2 YYREEE (reference sequence). The length of the CDR3 is 13 residues. The CDR3 sequence: CASSSGPPEEQFF. The CDR3 DNA is TGTGCCAGCAGCTCGGGACCCCCCGAAGAGCAGTTCTTC.

This clone was seen more than once but under ten times. The V gene is TRBV19, the J gene TRBJ1-1; no clear D. V shed 8 bases and J shed 2 bases, with 15 bases lying between them. CDR1 and CDR2 (germline): LNHDA, SQIVND (reference sequence). The CDR3 covers 14 residues. This CDR3 reads CASGPLADNTEAFF. The CDR3 DNA follows: TGTGCCAGTGGCCCTTTGGCAGATAACACTGAAGCTTTCTTT.

The chain couples TRBV28 to TRBJ2-2; the match to TRBD2 covers 12 bases. Germline V CDR1 and CDR2: MDHEN, SYDVKM. Trimming at V came to 6 bases and at J to 6 bases, leaving 8 bases not matched to a gene. The length of the CDR3 is 16 residues. The CDR3, as DNA: TGTGCCAGCAGCCCCGGGACTAGCGGGTTCGCCGGGGAGCTGTTTTTT. It is translated as CASSPGTSGFAGELFF.

The chain is built from TRBV6-6 and TRBJ2-1, with a weak D call TRBD1 (5 bases). V was clipped by 2 bases and J by 0 bases, with 8 bases between them. Germline V CDR1 and CDR2: MNHNY, SVGAGI (reference sequence). This CDR3 is built from 15 residues. CDR3 sequence reads: CASSYLGASYNEQFF. The CDR3 DNA is TGTGCCAGCAGTTACCTAGGGGCCTCCTACAATGAGCAGTTCTTC.

This chain joins TRBV19 and TRBJ1-5; perhaps TRBD1 as D (6 bases). Germline V lookup: CDR1 LNHDA, CDR2 SQIVND (reference sequence). The CDR3 has 19 amino acids. The ends were cut back, 3 bases at V and 1 base at J, with 22 bases in the middle. Written as DNA, the CDR3 is TGTGCCAGTAGTATCAAAAGGGACCACAGGGTTCTAAGCAATCAGCCCCAGCATTTT. Its translation: CASSIKRDHRVLSNQPQHF.

This clone was detected once. The CDR3 nucleotides read TGTGCCAGCAGCCCAGCATCCTACAATGAGCAGTTCTTC. This gives the protein CASSPASYNEQFF. This chain uses TRBV11-3 with TRBJ2-1; D remains ambiguous. The germline V gene encodes CDR1 SGHNT and CDR2 YENEEA. V gave up 5 bases and J gave up 1 base, with 6 bases separating them. The CDR3 extends over 13 amino acids.

The gene calls are TRBV11-2 and TRBJ1-2, with D possibly TRBD1 on 5 matching bases. Germline CDR1 is SGHAT and CDR2 is FQNNGV. Trimming took 5 bases from V and 1 from J, leaving 17 bases between them. The CDR3 length is 16 residues. The CDR3 region is CASSPLGGTVNYGYTF. CDR3 sequence (DNA): TGTGCCAGCAGCCCGCTGGGGGGGACCGTTAACTATGGCTACACCTTC.

This clone occurred once. The chain carries TRBV30 and TRBJ1-2; TRBD1 matches 7 bases. Germline CDR1 and CDR2: GTSNPN and SVGIG (reference sequence). The J segment lost 0 bases and the V segment lost 0 bases, leaving 1 base of the junction unmatched. This CDR3 has 14 amino acids. CDR3 in amino acids: CAWSVGQTNYGYTF. The CDR3 DNA reads TGTGCCTGGAGTGTGGGACAGACTAACTATGGCTACACCTTC.

This clone was seen once. The chain uses TRBV7-2 and TRBJ2-7; 11 bases match TRBD2. The trim removed 5 bases at V and 3 bases at J, leaving 12 bases unmatched. In germline, CDR1 is SGHTA, CDR2 FQGNSA. The CDR3 contains 17 residues. CDR3 protein: CASSQPLTSGTFYEQYF. The CDR3 coding sequence is TGTGCCAGCAGCCAGCCCTTGACTAGCGGGACCTTCTACGAGCAGTACTTC.